This TCR beta chain was documented in a study of CD8 T cells in Susac syndrome (dated by TCRdb to the late 2010s). The study in broad terms: The study used repertoire sequencing to test whether antigen drove CD8+ T cell activation and differentiation in Susac syndrome.

Concerning this clonotype: Its recognized antigen is unknown. No quality values exist for individual bases; no much larger clone is one base distant.

Trimming accounts for 3 bases at V and 2 bases at J, while the number of junction bases matched to no gene is 7. The germline V gene encodes CDR1 LGHNA and CDR2 YNFKEQ. Including cysteine and phenylalanine, the CDR3 has 16 amino acids. Of the read, only the CDR3 DNA is kept; its 48 bases are in frame from base 1. RNA was extracted with the RNeasy kit and roughly 0.45 to 1 ug was reverse transcribed using random hexamers. TCR beta CDR3 regions were amplified with the immunoSEQ multiplex PCR assay covering 54 Vbeta and 13 Jbeta segments. Bias from PCR amplification was corrected by using a synthetic template baseline for primer optimization and for computational correction. The study's processing was this. Reads were annotated to V, D and J genes per IMGT and analyzed with immunoSEQ Analyzer, keeping only productive sequences. To calculate clonality, Shannon entropy was normalized by log2 of the number of productive unique sequences and then subtracted from one. For each patient and control, public and private clones were evaluated among the 100 most prevalent clones. Susac-specific clones were defined as absent from healthy and MS cohorts, 800 to 1,200 published viral clones and other ImmuneACCESS disease sequences. TCRdb itself trimmed the public reads at Q25 with fastp, ran MiXCR and retained productive beta chains. One record per CDR3 amino acid sequence lists the most common genes and DNA. What appears here as the V and J calls and clone size reflects TCRdb's work, not the paper's. For this sample the table gives some 120,000 distinct CDR3 sequences, of which about 94% were detected only once. Approximately 0.12% of the sample is held by the ten biggest clonotypes.

Peripheral blood CD8+ and CD4+ T cells from healthy donors, Susac syndrome patients and multiple sclerosis patients were profiled using high-throughput TCR beta sequencing. Multiple sclerosis controls were treatment-naive patients with stable or active relapsing-remitting disease fulfilling revised McDonald criteria. Bulk CD8+ and CD4+ T cells were purified by magnetic negative isolation, while CD8+ TEMRA cells were enriched using FACS. Blood was collected in EDTA tubes and processed within 24 hours, with PBMCs isolated through density gradient centrifugation. PBMCs destined for TCR sequencing were cryopreserved in liquid nitrogen and later thawed in a 37 °C water bath. The sorted or isolated CD4+, CD8+ and CD8+ TEMRA cells had a purity of 90% or higher. Study-wide conclusions, independent of this receptor: The study acknowledged that relatively few individuals were included in the TCR sequencing and HLA analysis.

The chain employs TRBV4-2 and TRBJ2-3, with 8 bases in between that match TRBD1. The specimen sequenced was CD4+ T cells from PBMCs. The sequence derives from a human donor with multiple sclerosis. The DNA sequence follows: TGTGCCAGCAGCCACCCCGGACAGGGAGCCACAGATACGCAGTATTTT. Its translation is CASSHPGQGATDTQYF.